This T cell receptor beta chain was sequenced for a study of CD4 and CD8 cells across lung adenocarcinoma regions. Samples came from patients with localized non-small cell lung adenocarcinoma. With V trimmed by 0 bases and J by 3 bases, 7 bases remained unmatched. Germline CDR1 and CDR2: MNHEY and SVGAGI. There are 17 residues in the CDR3. TCRdb re-called the PCR reads through MiXCR, storing one row per CDR3 protein. The sample consists of around 20,000 distinct CDR3 sequences, around 50% of them appearing once. This clonotype was recorded at least ten times. The sample consisted of CD8+ T cells from the margin of a lung tumor. The origin of this receptor is a male donor with lung adenocarcinoma. The CD4 and CD8 labels of this study may be unreliable. The chain couples TRBV6-5 to TRBJ2-1; TRBD2 matches at 8 bases. In nucleotides, the CDR3 is TGTGCCAGCAGTTACTCCCCTCCGGGAGGGGTCTACAATGAGCAGTTCTTC. Residues: CASSYSPPGGVYNEQFF.